This T cell receptor (beta chain) was sequenced for a study of T cell responses to AZD1222 COVID-19 vaccine. Study-level points and caveats: None of the repertoires were sampled until the peak T cell response had passed.

In its sample, this clone was seen once. What it binds is not known. Germline V CDR1 and CDR2: SGHRS, YFSETQ. CDR3 length equals 17 residues. The V end lost 5 bases, the J end lost 0 bases, and 18 bases lay between the germline ends. The table came from immunoSEQ multiplex PCR; TCRdb's copy has only in-frame clones and leaves some out. The table lists fewer than 150,000 clones, about nine tenths of them singletons. The chain has TRBV5-1 and TRBJ1-3; D is possibly TRBD1 (5 bases). This TCR derives from an adult in good health. This specimen consisted of peripheral blood, obtained on day 0 of AZD1222 vaccination. CDR3: CASSGSAGTSSGNTIYF. CDR3 in DNA: TGCGCCAGCAGTGGCTCGGCAGGGACCTCCTCTGGAAACACCATATATTTT.